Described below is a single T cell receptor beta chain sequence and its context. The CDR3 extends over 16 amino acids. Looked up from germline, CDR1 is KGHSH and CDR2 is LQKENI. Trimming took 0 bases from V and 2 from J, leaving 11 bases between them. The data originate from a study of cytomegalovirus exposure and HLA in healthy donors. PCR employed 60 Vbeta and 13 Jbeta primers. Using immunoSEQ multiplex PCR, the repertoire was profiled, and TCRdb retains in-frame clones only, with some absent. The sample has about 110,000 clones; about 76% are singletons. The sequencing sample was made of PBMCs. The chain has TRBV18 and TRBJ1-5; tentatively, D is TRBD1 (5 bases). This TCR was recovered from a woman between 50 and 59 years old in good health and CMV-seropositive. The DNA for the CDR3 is TGTGCCAGCTCACCACCGGCGGGGGACGGCAATCAGCCCCAGCATTTT. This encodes CASSPPAGDGNQPQHF.